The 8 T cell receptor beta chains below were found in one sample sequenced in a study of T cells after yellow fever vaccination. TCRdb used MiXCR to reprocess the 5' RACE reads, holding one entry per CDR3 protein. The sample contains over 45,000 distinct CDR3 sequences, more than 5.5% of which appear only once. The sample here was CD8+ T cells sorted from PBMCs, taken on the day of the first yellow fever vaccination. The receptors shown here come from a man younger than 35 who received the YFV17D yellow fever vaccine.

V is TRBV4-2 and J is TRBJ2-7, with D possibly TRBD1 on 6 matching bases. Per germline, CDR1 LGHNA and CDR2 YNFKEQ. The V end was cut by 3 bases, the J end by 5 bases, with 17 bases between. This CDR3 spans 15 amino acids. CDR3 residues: CASSHVDRSFHEQYF. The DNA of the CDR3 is TGTGCCAGCAGCCATGTCGACAGGTCCTTCCACGAGCAGTACTTC.

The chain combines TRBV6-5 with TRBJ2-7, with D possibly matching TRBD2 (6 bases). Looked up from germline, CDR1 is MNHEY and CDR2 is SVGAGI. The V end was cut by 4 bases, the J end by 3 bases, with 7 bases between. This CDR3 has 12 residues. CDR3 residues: CASSFGGYEQYF. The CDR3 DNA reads TGTGCCAGCAGTTTCGGGGGCTACGAGCAGTACTTC.

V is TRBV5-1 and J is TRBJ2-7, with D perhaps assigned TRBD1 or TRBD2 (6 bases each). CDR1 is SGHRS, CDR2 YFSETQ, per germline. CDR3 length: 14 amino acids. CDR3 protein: CASRLGAGIYEQYV. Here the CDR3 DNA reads TGCGCCAGCAGGTTGGGGGCGGGGATCTACGAGCAGTACGTC.

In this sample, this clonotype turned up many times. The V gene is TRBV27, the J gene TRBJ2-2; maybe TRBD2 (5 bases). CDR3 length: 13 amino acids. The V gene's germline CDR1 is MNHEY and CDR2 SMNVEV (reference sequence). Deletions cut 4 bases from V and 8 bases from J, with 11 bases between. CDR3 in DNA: TGTGCCAGCAGTTCAGGACTTGCGGGGGAGCTGTTTTTT. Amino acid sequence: CASSSGLAGELFF.

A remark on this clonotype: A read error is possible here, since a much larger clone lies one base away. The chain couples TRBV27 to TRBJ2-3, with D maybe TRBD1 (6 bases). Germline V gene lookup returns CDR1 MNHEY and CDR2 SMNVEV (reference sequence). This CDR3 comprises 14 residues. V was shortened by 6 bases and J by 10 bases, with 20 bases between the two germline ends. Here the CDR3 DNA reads TGTGCCAGCAGGCCTTGGGGGCCCAGGCCCCCGCAGTATTTT. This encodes CASRPWGPRPPQYF.

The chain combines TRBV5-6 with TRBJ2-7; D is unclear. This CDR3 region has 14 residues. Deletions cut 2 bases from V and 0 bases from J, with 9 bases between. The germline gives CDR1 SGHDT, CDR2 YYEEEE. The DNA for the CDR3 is TGTGCCAGCAGCTTTGGAGAACCCTCCTACGAGCAGTACGTC. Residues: CASSFGEPSYEQYV.

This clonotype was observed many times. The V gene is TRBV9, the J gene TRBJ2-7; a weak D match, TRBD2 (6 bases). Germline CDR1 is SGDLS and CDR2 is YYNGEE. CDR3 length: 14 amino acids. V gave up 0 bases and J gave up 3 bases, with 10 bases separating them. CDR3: CASSVAQGGYEQYF. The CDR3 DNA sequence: TGTGCCAGCAGCGTAGCTCAGGGAGGCTACGAGCAGTACTTC.

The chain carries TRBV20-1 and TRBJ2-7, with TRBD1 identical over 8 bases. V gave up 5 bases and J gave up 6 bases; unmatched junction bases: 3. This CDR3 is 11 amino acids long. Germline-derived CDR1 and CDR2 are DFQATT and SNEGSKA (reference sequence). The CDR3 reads CSAVTGGEQYF. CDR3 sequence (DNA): TGCAGTGCTGTAACAGGGGGCGAGCAGTACTTC.